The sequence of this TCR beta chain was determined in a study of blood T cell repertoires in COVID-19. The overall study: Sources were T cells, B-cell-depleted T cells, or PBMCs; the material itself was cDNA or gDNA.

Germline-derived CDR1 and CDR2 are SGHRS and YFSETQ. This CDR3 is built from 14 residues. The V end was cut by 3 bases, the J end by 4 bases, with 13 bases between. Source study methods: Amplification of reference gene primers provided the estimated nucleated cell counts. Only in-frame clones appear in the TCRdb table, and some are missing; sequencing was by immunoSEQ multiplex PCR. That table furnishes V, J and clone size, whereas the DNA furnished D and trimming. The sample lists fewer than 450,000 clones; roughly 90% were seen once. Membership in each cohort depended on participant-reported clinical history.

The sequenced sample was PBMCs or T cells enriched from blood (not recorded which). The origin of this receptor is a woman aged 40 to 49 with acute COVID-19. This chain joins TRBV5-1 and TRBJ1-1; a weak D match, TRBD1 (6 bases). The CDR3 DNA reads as TGCGCCAGCAGCTCAACCAGGGGATCCACTGAAGCTTTCTTT. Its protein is CASSSTRGSTEAFF.